This T cell receptor beta chain was observed in a study of shared clonotypes between healthy human individuals. Study conclusions and caveats: Estimated clonotype richness was generally higher in naive than memory subsets.

On this clone: What it binds is unknown.

Germline V CDR1 and CDR2: MNHEY, SVGAGI. This CDR3 region has 14 residues. V lost 5 bases to trimming and J lost 2 bases, with 10 bases between them. Only in-frame clones appear in the TCRdb table, and some are missing; sequencing was by immunoSEQ multiplex PCR. The sample records 2.3 million or so clones, more than 80% being singletons. Sequenced: naive CD4+ T cells from PBMCs. The sample's subset: CD45RA+ positively selected. This TCR was recovered from a man aged 18 to 29 in good health. Some clones in this sample may be carry-over from other donors' samples. The chain uses TRBV6-5 and TRBJ2-1; possibly TRBD1 or TRBD2 for D (5 bases each). The CDR3: CASSRRGPYNEQFF. CDR3 nucleotides: TGTGCCAGCAGTCGCCGGGGCCCCTACAATGAGCAGTTCTTC.